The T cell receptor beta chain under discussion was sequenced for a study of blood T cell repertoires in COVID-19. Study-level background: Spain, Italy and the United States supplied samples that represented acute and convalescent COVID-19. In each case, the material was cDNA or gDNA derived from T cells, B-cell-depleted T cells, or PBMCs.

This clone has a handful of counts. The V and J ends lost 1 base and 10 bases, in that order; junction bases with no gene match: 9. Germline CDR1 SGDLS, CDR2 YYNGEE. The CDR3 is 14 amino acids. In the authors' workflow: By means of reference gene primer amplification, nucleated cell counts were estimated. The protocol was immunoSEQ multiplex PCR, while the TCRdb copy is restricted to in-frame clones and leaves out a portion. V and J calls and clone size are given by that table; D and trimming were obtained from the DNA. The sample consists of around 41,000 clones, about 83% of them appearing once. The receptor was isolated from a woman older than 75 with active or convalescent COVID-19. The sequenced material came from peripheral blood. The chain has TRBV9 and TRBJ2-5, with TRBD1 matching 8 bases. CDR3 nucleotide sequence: TGTGCCAGCAGCGTATCACCCCGGGGACAGGACCAGTACTTC. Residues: CASSVSPRGQDQYF.